This TCR beta chain originates from a study of T cell responses to AZD1222 COVID-19 vaccine. Samples with a second dose at about 4 or about 12 weeks were pooled together. Repertoires were generated with immunoSEQ multiplex PCR, while TCRdb's copy carries only in-frame clones and drops some. The sample has approximately 13,000 clones, 70% to 85% seen once. In the case of this clone: Its cognate antigen is unknown.

Findings of the study overall: It was only after the peak T cell response that any repertoires were sampled. Two AZD1222 administrations were followed by greater Spike-specific TCR breadth and depth. Donors in the cohort were predominantly white British and more often female, and clonal diversity was possibly underestimated.

The CDR3 is 14 amino acids. Deletions cut 2 bases from V and 5 bases from J, with 13 bases between. Germline V gene sequence: CDR1 SGHRS, CDR2 YFSETQ. This sample comprised peripheral blood, obtained 28 days after the second AZD1222 dose. The TCR sequence derives from an adult who received the AZD1222 COVID-19 vaccine. The chain uses TRBV5-1 and TRBJ2-5; possibly TRBD1 for D (6 bases). The CDR3 here is CASSLEQGAETQYF. DNA for the CDR3: TGCGCCAGCAGCTTAGAACAGGGTGCGGAGACCCAGTACTTC.